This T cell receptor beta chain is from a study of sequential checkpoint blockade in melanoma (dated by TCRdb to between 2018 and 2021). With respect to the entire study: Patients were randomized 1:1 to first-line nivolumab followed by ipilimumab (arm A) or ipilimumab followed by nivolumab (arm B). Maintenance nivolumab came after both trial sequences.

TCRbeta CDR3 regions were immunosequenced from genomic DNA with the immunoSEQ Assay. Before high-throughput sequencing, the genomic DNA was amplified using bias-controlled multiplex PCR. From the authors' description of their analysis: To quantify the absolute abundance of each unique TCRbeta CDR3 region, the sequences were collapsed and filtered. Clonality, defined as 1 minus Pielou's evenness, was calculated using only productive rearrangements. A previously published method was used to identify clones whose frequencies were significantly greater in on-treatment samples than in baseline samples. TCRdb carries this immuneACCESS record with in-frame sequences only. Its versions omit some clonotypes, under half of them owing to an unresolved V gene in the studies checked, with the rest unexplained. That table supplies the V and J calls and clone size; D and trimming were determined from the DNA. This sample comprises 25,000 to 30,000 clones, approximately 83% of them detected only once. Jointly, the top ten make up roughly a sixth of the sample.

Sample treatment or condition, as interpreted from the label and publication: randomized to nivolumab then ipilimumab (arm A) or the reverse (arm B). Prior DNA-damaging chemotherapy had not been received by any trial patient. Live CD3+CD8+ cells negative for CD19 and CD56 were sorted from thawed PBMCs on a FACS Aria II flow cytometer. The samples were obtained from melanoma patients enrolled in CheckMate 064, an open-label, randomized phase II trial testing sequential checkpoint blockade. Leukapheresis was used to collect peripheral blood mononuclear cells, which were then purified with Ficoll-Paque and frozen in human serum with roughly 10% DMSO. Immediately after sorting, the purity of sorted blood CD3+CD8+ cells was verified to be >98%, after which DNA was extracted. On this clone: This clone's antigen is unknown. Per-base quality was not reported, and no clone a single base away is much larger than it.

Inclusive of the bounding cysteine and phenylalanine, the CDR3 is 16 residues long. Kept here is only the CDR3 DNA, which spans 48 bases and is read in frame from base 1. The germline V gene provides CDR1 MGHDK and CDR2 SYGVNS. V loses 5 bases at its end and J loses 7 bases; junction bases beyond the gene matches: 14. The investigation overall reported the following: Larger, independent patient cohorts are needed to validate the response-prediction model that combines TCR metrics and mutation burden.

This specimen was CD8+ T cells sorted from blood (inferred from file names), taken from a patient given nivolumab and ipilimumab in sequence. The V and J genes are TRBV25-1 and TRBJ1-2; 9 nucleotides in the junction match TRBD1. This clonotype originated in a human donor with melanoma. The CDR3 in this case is CASSNYEGTGTLGYTF. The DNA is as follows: TGTGCCAGCAGTAACTATGAGGGGACAGGGACTCTTGGCTACACCTTC.